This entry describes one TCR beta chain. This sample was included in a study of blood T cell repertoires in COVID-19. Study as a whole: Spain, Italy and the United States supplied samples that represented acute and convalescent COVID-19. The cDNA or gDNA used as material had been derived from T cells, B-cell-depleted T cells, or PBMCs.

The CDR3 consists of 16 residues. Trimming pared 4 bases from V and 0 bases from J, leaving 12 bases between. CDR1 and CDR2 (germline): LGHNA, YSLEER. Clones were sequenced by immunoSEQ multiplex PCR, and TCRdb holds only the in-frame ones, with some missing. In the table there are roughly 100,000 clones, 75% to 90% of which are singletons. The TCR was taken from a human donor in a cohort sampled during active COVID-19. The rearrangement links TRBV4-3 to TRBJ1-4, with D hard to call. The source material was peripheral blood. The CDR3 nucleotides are TGCGCCAGCAGCCCCGGTTCCGGGACAACTAATGAAAAACTGTTTTTT. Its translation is CASSPGSGTTNEKLFF.